A selection of T cell receptor beta chains follows, all from one sample in a study of blood T cell repertoires in COVID-19. Using immunoSEQ multiplex PCR, the repertoire was profiled, and TCRdb retains in-frame clones only, with some absent. Of about 190,000 clones in the sample, more than 70% were seen once. Specimen: peripheral blood. These receptors all stem from a woman of 80 years or more with active or convalescent COVID-19. Both conserved end residues are part of each CDR3. The D gene is left open where the match is weak. The size entry is marked missing in some rows and otherwise reads once, few, many or a size class.

J: TRBJ2-3; V: TRBV29-1; size: NA; D: NA; DNA: TGCAGCGCTGACAGGCCATACACAGATACGCAGTATTTT; CDR3: CSADRPYTDTQYF
J: TRBJ2-6; V: TRBV5-4; size: NA; D: NA; DNA: TGTGCCAGCAGCCCTCGGGACTCTGGGGCCAACGTCCTGACTTTC; CDR3: CASSPRDSGANVLTF
J: TRBJ2-7; V: TRBV2; size: NA; D: TRBD1; DNA: TGTGCCAGCAGTAGCGACAGGGGCGAGCAGTACTTC; CDR3: CASSSDRGEQYF
J: TRBJ2-1; V: TRBV5-1; size: NA; D: NA; DNA: TGCGCCAGCAGCTTGGGATTAGGAGCGTACAATGAGCAGTTCTTC; CDR3: CASSLGLGAYNEQFF
J: TRBJ1-4; V: TRBV25-1; size: NA; D: NA; DNA: TGTGCCAGCGCCAGCCCGACACCGACCGAGGAAAAACTGTTTTTT; CDR3: CASASPTPTEEKLFF
J: TRBJ2-2; V: TRBV3-1/TRBV3-2; size: NA; D: TRBD1; DNA: TGTGCCAGCAGCCAATGGACAGGGGACACCGGGGAGCTGTTTTTT; CDR3: CASSQWTGDTGELFF
J: TRBJ1-6; V: TRBV27; size: NA; D: NA; DNA: TGTGCCAGCAGTAATACTTTGAGGGTTTCACCCCTCCACTTT; CDR3: CASSNTLRVSPLHF
J: TRBJ2-2; V: TRBV19; size: NA; D: NA; DNA: TGTGCCAGTAGCGACACCGGGGAGCTGTTTTTT; CDR3: CASSDTGELFF
J: TRBJ2-5; V: TRBV24-1; size: NA; D: NA; DNA: TGTATCGGAGAGGGCTGGTCAGAGACCCAGTACTTC; CDR3: CIGEGWSETQYF
J: TRBJ1-2; V: TRBV7-4; size: few; D: NA; DNA: TGTGCCAGCAGCTTAAGATTACGGGGTTTAGGCGGCTACACCTTC; CDR3: CASSLRLRGLGGYTF
J: TRBJ1-4; V: TRBV11-1; size: NA; D: TRBD1; DNA: TGTGCCAGCAGCCTCGGGACAGGCGTTTTTAATGAAAAACTGTTTTTT; CDR3: CASSLGTGVFNEKLFF
J: TRBJ1-1; V: TRBV5-1; size: NA; D: NA; DNA: TGCGCCAGCAGGGAACAGCTCGTTGACACTGAAGCTTTCTTT; CDR3: CASREQLVDTEAFF
J: TRBJ1-1; V: TRBV7-2; size: NA; D: NA; DNA: TGTGCCAGCAGTTTCCCGTTTGGGGGCCTGAACACTGAAGCTTTCTTT; CDR3: CASSFPFGGLNTEAFF
J: TRBJ1-3; V: TRBV7-6; size: few; D: NA; DNA: TGTGCCAGCAGCTTAACGGAGGCCTCTGGAAACACCATATATTTT; CDR3: CASSLTEASGNTIYF
J: TRBJ2-7; V: TRBV5-6; size: NA; D: NA; DNA: TGTGCCAGCAGCTCTCGGACGGGGACCTACGAGCAGTACTTC; CDR3: CASSSRTGTYEQYF
J: TRBJ2-7; V: TRBV20-1; size: NA; D: TRBD2; DNA: TGCAGGCCCCCGGGGGGGTACGAGCAGTACTTC; CDR3: CRPPGGYEQYF
J: TRBJ2-4; V: TRBV4-1; size: few; D: TRBD1; DNA: TGCGCCAGCAGCGGAAGGGCAGGGGGAAACATTCAGTACTTC; CDR3: CASSGRAGGNIQYF
J: TRBJ2-5; V: TRBV10-3; size: NA; D: TRBD2; DNA: TGTGCCATCAGTGAGTCGGGGGGCGGGAGGGCCAAAGAGACCCAGTACTTC; CDR3: CAISESGGGRAKETQYF
J: TRBJ1-4; V: TRBV6-6; size: NA; D: NA; DNA: TGTGCCAGCAGTTATGGGACAAGCCTTAATGAAAAACTGTTTTTT; CDR3: CASSYGTSLNEKLFF
J: TRBJ2-3; V: TRBV7-9; size: NA; D: NA; DNA: TGTGCCAGCAGCCCGAGACAGAGCACAGATACGCAGTATTTT; CDR3: CASSPRQSTDTQYF
J: TRBJ2-2; V: TRBV5-4; size: NA; D: NA; DNA: TGTGCCAGCAGCTTTCGCTCTTCGGCGGGGGCAACCGGGGAGCTGTTTTTT; CDR3: CASSFRSSAGATGELFF
J: TRBJ2-1; V: TRBV2; size: NA; D: TRBD2; DNA: TGTGCCAGCAGGGAGCGGGACTCCTACAATGAGCAGTTCTTC; CDR3: CASRERDSYNEQFF
J: TRBJ2-5; V: TRBV5-1; size: NA; D: TRBD2; DNA: TGCGCCAGCAGCTTGGGCCTAGCGGGGATGGAGGAGACCCAGTACTTC; CDR3: CASSLGLAGMEETQYF
J: TRBJ2-7; V: TRBV19; size: NA; D: NA; DNA: TGTGCCAGTAGTCTGCAGACAGCAGACTCCTACGAGCAGTACTTC; CDR3: CASSLQTADSYEQYF
J: TRBJ1-6; V: TRBV25-1; size: NA; D: TRBD1; DNA: TGTGCCAGCAGTGCCTGGACAGGGGAAGGTTCACCCCTCCACTTT; CDR3: CASSAWTGEGSPLHF
J: TRBJ2-7; V: TRBV4-1; size: NA; D: TRBD2; DNA: TGCGCCAGCAGCCAAGACGAGCGGGAGGAGTGGGAGCAGTACTTC; CDR3: CASSQDEREEWEQYF
J: TRBJ1-2; V: TRBV27; size: NA; D: NA; DNA: TGTGCCAGCAGTTCCCCTTCCCGTTCCCCCAACTATGGCTACACCTTC; CDR3: CASSSPSRSPNYGYTF
J: TRBJ1-4; V: TRBV6-5; size: many; D: NA; DNA: TGTGCCAGCGGCATTACAACTAATGAAAAACTGTTTTTT; CDR3: CASGITTNEKLFF
J: TRBJ2-1; V: TRBV2; size: NA; D: TRBD2; DNA: TGTGCCAGCAGCGACCTAGCGGGAGGGTCAGGGGGTGAGCAGTTCTTC; CDR3: CASSDLAGGSGGEQFF
J: TRBJ2-7; V: TRBV7-3; size: once; D: TRBD2; DNA: TGTGCCAGCAGCTCATCTAGCGGGCCGTCGTACGAGCAGTACTTC; CDR3: CASSSSSGPSYEQYF
J: TRBJ2-1; V: TRBV24-1; size: NA; D: TRBD2; DNA: TGTGCCACCAGTGATCCTCGGACTAGCGGGAGACGGCAGTTCTTC; CDR3: CATSDPRTSGRRQFF
J: TRBJ2-7; V: TRBV2; size: once; D: NA; DNA: TGTGCCACCAGGGAGACCTACGAGCAGTACTTC; CDR3: CATRETYEQYF
J: TRBJ2-2; V: TRBV9; size: NA; D: TRBD2; DNA: TGTGCCAGCAGCGCGGGACTAGCGGGGGGAACTGGGGAGCTGTTTTTT; CDR3: CASSAGLAGGTGELFF
J: TRBJ1-6; V: TRBV5-1; size: NA; D: NA; DNA: TGCGCCAGCAGCTTGGGGCAGGGTAGTTCACCCCTCCACTTT; CDR3: CASSLGQGSSPLHF
J: TRBJ2-2; V: TRBV10-3; size: NA; D: TRBD2; DNA: TGTGCCATCTTGCAGCGGGAGGCGGACACCGGGGAGCTGTTTTTT; CDR3: CAILQREADTGELFF
J: TRBJ2-2; V: TRBV14; size: NA; D: TRBD2; DNA: TGTGCCAGCAGCCGAGTTGTTTTTAGCGGGACCACCGGGGAGCTGTTTTTT; CDR3: CASSRVVFSGTTGELFF
J: TRBJ2-5; V: TRBV5-4; size: NA; D: TRBD2; DNA: TGTGCCAGCAGCCAGGGACTAGCGGGAGGTGGTGAGACCCAGTACTTC; CDR3: CASSQGLAGGGETQYF
J: TRBJ2-7; V: TRBV11-1; size: NA; D: NA; DNA: TGTGCCAGTTCAGGGGCATCGGGCGAGCAGTACTTC; CDR3: CASSGASGEQYF
J: TRBJ2-1; V: TRBV28; size: NA; D: NA; DNA: TGTGCCAGCAGTTTAGTCGGTGTTCTGAGCTCCTACAATGAGCAGTTCTTC; CDR3: CASSLVGVLSSYNEQFF